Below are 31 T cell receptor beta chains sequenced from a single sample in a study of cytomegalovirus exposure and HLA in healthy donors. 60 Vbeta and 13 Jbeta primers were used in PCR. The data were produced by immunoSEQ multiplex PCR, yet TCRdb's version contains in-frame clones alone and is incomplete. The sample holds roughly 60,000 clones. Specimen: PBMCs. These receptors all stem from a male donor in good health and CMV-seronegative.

The CDR3 nucleotides read TGTGCCAGCTCACCTCCGGGACTAGCGGGTGGCGGGGCCAACAATGAGCAGTTCTTC. This translates into CASSPPGLAGGGANNEQFF. The V gene is TRBV18, the J gene TRBJ2-1; 12 nucleotides align to TRBD2. The V gene's germline CDR1 is KGHSH and CDR2 LQKENI. CDR3 length: 19 residues. The J segment lost 5 bases and the V segment lost 3 bases, leaving 14 bases of the junction unmatched.

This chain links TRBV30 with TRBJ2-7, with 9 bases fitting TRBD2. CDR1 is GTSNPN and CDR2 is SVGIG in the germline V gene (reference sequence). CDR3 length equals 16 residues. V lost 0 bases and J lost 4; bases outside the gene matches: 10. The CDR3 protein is CAWSVWPAGGLYEQYF. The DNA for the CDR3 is TGTGCCTGGAGTGTATGGCCAGCGGGGGGCCTTTACGAGCAGTACTTC.

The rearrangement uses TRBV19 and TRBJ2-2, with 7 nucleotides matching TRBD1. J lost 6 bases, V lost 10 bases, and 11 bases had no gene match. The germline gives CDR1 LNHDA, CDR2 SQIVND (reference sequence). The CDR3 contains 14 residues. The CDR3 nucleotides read TGTGCCACCATGGCCGGGACAGTGGCCGGGGAGCTGTTTTTT. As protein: CATMAGTVAGELFF.

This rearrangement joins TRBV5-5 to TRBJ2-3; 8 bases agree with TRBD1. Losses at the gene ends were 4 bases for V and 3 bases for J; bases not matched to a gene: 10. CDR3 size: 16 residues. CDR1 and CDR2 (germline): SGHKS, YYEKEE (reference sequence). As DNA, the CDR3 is TGTGCCAGCAGCCAAATCGACAGGGGTGAGACAGATACGCAGTATTTT. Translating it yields CASSQIDRGETDTQYF.

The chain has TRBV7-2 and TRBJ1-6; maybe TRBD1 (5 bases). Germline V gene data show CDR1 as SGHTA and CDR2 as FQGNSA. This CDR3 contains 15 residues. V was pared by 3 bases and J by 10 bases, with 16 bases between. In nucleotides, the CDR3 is TGTGCCAGCAGCTTCCAGAATTCTGGACACTCACCCCTCCACTTT. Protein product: CASSFQNSGHSPLHF.

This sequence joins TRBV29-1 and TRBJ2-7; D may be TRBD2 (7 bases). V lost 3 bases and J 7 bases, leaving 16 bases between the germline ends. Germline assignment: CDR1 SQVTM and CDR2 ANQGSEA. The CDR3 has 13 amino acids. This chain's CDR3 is CSVEERGGSEQYF. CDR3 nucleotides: TGCAGCGTTGAGGAAAGGGGGGGCAGTGAGCAGTACTTC.

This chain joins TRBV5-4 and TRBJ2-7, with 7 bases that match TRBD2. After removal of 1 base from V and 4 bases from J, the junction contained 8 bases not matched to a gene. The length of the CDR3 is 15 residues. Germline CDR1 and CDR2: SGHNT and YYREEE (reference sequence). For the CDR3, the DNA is TGTGCCAGCAGCTTGACGGGCGGGAGTCCGTACGAGCAGTACTTC. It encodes CASSLTGGSPYEQYF.

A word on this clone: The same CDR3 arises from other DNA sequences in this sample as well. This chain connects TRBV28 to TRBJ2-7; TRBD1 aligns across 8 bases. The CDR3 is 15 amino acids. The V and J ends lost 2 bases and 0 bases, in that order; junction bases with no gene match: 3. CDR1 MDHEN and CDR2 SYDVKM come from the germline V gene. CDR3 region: CASSLRDRISYEQYF. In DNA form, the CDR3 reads TGTGCCAGCAGTTTAAGGGACAGGATCTCCTACGAGCAGTACTTC.

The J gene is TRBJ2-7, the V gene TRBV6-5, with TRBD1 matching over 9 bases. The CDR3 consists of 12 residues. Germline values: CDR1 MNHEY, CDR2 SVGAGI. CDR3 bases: TGTGCTGTCAGGGACAGGGACTACGAGCAGTACTTC. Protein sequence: CAVRDRDYEQYF.

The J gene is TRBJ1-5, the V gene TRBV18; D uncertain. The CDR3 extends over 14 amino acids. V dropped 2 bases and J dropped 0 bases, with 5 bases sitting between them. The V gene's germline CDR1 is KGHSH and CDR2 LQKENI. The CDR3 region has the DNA TGTGCCAGCTCACCAGCGAATAGCAATCAGCCCCAGCATTTT. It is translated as CASSPANSNQPQHF.

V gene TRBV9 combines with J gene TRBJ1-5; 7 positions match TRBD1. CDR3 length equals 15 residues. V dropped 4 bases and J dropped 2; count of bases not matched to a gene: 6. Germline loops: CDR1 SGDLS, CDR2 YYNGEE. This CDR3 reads CASSPEGARNQPQHF. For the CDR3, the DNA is TGTGCCAGCAGCCCTGAGGGGGCCCGCAATCAGCCCCAGCATTTT.

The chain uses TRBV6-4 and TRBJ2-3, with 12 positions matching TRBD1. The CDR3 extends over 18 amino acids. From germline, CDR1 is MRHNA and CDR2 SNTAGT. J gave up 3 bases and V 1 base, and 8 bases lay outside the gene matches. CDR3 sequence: CASSDWDRGHPWTDTQYF. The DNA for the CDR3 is TGTGCCAGCAGTGACTGGGACAGGGGGCATCCCTGGACAGATACGCAGTATTTT.

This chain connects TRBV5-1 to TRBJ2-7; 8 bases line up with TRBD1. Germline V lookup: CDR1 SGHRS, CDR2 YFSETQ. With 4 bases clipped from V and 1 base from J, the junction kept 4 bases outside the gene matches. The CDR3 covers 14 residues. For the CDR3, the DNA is TGCGCCAGCAGCACCGGACAGGGTTCCTACGAGCAGTACTTC. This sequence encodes CASSTGQGSYEQYF.

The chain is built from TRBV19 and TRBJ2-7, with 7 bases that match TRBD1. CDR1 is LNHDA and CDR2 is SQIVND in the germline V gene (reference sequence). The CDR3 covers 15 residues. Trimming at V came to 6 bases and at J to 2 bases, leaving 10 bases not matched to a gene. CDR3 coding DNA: TGTGCCAGTAGCAAGCCGGGACAGAGTACCTACGAGCAGTACTTC. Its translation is CASSKPGQSTYEQYF.

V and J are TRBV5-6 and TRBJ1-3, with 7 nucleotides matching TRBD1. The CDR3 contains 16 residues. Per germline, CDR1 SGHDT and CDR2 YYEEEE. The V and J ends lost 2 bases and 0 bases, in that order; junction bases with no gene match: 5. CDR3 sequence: CASSLLGQASGNTIYF. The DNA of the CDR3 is TGTGCCAGCAGCTTACTCGGACAGGCCTCTGGAAACACCATATATTTT.

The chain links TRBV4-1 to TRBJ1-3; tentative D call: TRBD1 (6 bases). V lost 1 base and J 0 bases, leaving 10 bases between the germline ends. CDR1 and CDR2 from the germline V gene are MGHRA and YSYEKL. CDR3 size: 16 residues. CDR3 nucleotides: TGCGCCAGCAGCCAAGCAGGGGTTTACTCTGGAAACACCATATATTTT. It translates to CASSQAGVYSGNTIYF.

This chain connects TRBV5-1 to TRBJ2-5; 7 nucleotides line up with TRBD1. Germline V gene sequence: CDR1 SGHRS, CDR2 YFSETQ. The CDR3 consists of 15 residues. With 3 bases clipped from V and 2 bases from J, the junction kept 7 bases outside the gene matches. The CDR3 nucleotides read TGCGCCAGCAGCTCCGTCCCGGGACAGCAAGAGACCCAGTACTTC. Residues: CASSSVPGQQETQYF. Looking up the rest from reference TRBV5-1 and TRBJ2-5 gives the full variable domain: KAGVTQTPRYLIKTRGQQVTLSCSPISGHRSVSWYQQTPGQGLQFLFEYFSETQRNKGNFPGRFSGRQFSNSRSEMNVSTLELGDSALYLCASSSVPGQQETQYFGPGTRLLVL.

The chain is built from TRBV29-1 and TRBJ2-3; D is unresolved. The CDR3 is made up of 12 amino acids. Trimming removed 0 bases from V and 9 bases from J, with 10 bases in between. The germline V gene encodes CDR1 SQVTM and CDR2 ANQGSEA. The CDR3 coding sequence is TGCAGCGTTGAAGATCTGAGCGACACGCAGTATTTT. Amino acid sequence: CSVEDLSDTQYF.

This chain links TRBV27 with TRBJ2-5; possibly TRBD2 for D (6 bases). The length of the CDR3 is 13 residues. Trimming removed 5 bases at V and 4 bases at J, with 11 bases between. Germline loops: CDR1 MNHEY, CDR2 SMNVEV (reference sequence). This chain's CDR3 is CASSPWDSETQYF. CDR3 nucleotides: TGTGCCAGCAGTCCATGGGACTCAGAGACCCAGTACTTC.

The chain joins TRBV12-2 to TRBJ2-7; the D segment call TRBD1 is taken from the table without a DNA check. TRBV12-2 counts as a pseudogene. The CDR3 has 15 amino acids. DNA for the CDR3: TGTGCAAGTCGCTTACCGACAGGGCGAGCCTACGAGCAGTACTTC. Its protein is CASRLPTGRAYEQYF.

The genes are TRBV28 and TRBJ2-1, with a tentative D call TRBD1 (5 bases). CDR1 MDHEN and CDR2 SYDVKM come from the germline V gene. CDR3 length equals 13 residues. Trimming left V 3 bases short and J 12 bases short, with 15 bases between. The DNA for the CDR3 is TGTGCCAGCAGTTTTAATTTCAGGGTTGGGCAGTTCTTC. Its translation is CASSFNFRVGQFF.

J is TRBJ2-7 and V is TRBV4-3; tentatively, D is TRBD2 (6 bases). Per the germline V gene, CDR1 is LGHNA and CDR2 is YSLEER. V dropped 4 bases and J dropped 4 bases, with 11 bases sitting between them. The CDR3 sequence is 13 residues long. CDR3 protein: CASSRTAGYEQYF. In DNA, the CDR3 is TGCGCCAGCAGCCGTACCGCGGGGTACGAGCAGTACTTC.

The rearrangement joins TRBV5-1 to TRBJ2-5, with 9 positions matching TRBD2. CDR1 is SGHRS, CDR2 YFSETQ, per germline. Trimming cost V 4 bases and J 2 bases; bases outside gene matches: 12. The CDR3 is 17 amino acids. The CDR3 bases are TGCGCCAGCAGCGTGGCCGGGCTAGCGGGGTGGCAAGAGACCCAGTACTTC. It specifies CASSVAGLAGWQETQYF.

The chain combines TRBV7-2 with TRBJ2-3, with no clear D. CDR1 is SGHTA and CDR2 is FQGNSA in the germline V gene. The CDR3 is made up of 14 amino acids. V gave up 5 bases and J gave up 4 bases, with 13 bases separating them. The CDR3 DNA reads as TGTGCCAGCAGCACGAACTGGAGTCCAGATACGCAGTATTTT. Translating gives CASSTNWSPDTQYF.

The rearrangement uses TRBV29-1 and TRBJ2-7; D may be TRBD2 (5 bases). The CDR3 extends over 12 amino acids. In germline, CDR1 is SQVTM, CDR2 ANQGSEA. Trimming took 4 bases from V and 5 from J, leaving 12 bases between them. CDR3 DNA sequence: TGCAGCGTTGTAGGGAGTTCCCACGAGCAGTACTTC. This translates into CSVVGSSHEQYF.

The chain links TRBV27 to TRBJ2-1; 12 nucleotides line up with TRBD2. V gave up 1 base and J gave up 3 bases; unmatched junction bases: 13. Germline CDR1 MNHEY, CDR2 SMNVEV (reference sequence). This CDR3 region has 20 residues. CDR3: CASSLFGASGGANLYNEQFF. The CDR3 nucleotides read TGTGCCAGCAGTTTATTTGGAGCTAGCGGGGGGGCGAATCTCTACAATGAGCAGTTCTTC.

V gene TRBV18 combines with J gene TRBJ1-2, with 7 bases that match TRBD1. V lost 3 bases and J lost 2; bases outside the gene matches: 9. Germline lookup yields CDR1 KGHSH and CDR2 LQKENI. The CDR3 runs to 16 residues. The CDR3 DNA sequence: TGTGCCAGCTCACCGAGGAGGGGGCGCGAAAACTATGGCTACACCTTC. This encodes CASSPRRGRENYGYTF.

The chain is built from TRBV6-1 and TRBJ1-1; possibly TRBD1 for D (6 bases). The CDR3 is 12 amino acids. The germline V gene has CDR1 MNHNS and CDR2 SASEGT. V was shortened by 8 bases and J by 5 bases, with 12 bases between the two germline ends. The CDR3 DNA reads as TGTGCCAGCGACAGGCCTGTAACTGAAGCTTTCTTT. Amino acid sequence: CASDRPVTEAFF.

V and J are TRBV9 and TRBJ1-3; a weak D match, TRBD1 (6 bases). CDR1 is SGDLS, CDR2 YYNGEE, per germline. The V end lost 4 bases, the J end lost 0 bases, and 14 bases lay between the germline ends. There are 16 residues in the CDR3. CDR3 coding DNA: TGTGCCAGCAGCCCTACAGGGTTGAGCTCTGGAAACACCATATATTTT. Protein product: CASSPTGLSSGNTIYF. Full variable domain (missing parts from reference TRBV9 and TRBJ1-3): DSGVTQTPKHLITATGQRVTLRCSPRSGDLSVYWYQQSLDQGLQFLIQYYNGEERAKGNILERFSAQQFPDLHSELNLSSLELGDSALYFCASSPTGLSSGNTIYFGEGSWLTVV.

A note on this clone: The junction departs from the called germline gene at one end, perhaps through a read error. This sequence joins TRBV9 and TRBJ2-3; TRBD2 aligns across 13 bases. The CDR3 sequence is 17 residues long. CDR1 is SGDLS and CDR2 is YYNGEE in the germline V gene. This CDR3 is CASSGRTSGSSTDKQYF. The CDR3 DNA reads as TGTGCCAGCAGCGGGAGGACTAGCGGGAGTAGCACAGATAAGCAGTATTTT.

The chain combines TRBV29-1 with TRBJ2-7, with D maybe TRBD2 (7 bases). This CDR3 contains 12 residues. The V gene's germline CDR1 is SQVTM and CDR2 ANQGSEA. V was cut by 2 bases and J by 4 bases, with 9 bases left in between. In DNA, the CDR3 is TGCAGCGTTGAAAAGGGGGGGTACGAGCAGTACTTC. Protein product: CSVEKGGYEQYF.